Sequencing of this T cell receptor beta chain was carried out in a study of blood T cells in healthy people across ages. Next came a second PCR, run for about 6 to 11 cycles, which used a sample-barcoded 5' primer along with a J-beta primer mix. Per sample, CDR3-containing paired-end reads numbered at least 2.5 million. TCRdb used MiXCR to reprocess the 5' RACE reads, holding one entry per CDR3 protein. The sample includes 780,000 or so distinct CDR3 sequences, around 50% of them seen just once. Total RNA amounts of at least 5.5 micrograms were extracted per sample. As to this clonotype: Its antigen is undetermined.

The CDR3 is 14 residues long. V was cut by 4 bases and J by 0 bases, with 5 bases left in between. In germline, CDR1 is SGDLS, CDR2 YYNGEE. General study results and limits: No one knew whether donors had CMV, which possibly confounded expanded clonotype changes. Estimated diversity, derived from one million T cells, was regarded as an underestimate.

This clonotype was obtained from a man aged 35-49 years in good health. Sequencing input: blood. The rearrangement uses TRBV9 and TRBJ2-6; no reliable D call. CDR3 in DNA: TGTGCCAGCAGCCATAACTCTGGGGCCAACGTCCTGACTTTC. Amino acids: CASSHNSGANVLTF.